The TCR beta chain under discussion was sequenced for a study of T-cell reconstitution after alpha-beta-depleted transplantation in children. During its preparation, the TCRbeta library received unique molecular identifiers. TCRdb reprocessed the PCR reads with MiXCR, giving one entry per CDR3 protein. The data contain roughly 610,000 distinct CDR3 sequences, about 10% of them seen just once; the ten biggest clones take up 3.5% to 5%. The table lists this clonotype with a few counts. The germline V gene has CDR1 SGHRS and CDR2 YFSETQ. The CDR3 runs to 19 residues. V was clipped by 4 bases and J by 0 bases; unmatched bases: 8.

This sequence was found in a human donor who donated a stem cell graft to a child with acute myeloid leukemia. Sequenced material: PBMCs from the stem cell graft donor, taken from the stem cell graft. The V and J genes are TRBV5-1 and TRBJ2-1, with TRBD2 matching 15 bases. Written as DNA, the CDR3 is TGCGCCAGCAGCCAACACGGGACTAGCGGGAGGAGCTCCTACAATGAGCAGTTCTTC. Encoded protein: CASSQHGTSGRSSYNEQFF.